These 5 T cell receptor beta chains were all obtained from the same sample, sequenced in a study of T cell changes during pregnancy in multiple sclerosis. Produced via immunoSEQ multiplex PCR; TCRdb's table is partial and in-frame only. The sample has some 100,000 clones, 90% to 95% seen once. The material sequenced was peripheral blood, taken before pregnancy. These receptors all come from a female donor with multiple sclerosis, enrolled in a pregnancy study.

DNA of the CDR3: TGTGCCACCAGCAGAGGTCTAACAAGGGGGATAGGGGAGCAGTACTTC. Its protein product is CATSRGLTRGIGEQYF. This sequence joins TRBV15 and TRBJ2-7; a weak D match, TRBD1 (6 bases). There are 16 residues in the CDR3. V dropped 1 base and J dropped 7 bases, with 20 bases sitting between them. Germline loops: CDR1 LNHNV, CDR2 YYDKDF (reference sequence).

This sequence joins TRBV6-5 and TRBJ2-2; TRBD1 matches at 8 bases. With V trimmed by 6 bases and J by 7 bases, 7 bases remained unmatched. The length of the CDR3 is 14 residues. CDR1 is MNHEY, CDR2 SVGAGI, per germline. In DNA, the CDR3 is TGTGCCAGCAGAGGAGACAGGGGTCGCGGGGAGCTGTTTTTT. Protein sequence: CASRGDRGRGELFF.

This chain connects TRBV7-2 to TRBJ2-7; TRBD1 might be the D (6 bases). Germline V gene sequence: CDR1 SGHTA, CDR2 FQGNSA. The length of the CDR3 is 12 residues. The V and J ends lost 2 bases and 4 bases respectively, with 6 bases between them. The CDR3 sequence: CASSLRGYEQYF. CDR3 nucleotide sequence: TGTGCCAGCAGCTTAAGGGGGTACGAGCAGTACTTC.

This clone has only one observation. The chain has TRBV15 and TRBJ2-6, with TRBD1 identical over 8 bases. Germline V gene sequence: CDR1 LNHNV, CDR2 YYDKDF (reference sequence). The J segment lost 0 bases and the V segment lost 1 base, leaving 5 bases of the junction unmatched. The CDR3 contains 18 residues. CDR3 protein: CATSRGGTGSSGANVLTF. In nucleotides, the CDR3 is TGTGCCACCAGCAGAGGCGGGACAGGAAGCTCTGGGGCCAACGTCCTGACTTTC.

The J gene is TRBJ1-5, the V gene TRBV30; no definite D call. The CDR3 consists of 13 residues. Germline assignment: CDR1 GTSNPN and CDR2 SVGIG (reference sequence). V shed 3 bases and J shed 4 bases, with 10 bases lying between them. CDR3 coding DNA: TGTGCCTGGAGGGACCCGGGAAATCAGCCCCAGCATTTT. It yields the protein CAWRDPGNQPQHF.